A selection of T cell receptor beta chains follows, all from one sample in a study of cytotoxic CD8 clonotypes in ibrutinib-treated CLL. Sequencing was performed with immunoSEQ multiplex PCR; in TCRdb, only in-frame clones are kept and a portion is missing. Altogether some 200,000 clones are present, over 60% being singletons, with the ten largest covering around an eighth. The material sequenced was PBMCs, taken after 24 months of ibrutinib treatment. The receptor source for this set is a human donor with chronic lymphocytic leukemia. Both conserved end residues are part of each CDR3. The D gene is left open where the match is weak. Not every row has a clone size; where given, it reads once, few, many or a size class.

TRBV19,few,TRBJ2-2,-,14,TGTGCCAGTAGTAAGACGGGGGTCACCGGGGAGCTGTTTTTT,CASSKTGVTGELFF
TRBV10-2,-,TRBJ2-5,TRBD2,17,TGCGCCAGCAGTGATCTAGGGCTAGCGGGAGGTGGAGAGACCCAGTACTTC,CASSDLGLAGGGETQYF
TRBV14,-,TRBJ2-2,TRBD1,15,TGTGCCAGCAGCCCGGGACAGGGGAACACCGGGGAGCTGTTTTTT,CASSPGQGNTGELFF
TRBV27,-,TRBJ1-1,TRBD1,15,TGTGCCAGCAGCTTGGTCGACAGGGGGGGCACTGAAGCTTTCTTT,CASSLVDRGGTEAFF
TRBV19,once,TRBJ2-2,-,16,TGTGCCAGTAGGACCCCGGAGGGGCTAGTCACCGGGGAGCTGTTTTTT,CASRTPEGLVTGELFF
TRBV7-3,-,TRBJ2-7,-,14,TGTGCCAGCAGCTTACAGCCCTTCTCCTACGAGCAGTACTTC,CASSLQPFSYEQYF
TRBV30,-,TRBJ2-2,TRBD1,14,TGTGCCTGGCAGGGGGCGCGAGTCACCGGGGAGCTGTTTTTT,CAWQGARVTGELFF
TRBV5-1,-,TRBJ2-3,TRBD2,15,TGCGCCAGCATGACTAGCGGGGCAGACACAGATACGCAGTATTTT,CASMTSGADTDTQYF
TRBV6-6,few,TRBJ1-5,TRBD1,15,TGTGCCAGCAGTTACGACAGGGTTTATGGACAGCCCCAGCATTTT,CASSYDRVYGQPQHF
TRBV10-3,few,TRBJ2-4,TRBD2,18,TGTGCCATCAGTGAGTCGGCTAGCGGGGAATTAGCCAAAAACATTCAGTACTTC,CAISESASGELAKNIQYF
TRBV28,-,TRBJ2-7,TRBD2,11,TGTGCCATCGGGAGGGCCTACGAGCAGTACTTC,CAIGRAYEQYF
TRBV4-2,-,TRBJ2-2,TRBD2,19,TGTGCCAGCAGCCAAGAAGTAGAAGGACTAGCCCTCAGCACCGGGGAGCTGTTTTTT,CASSQEVEGLALSTGELFF
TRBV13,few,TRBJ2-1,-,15,TGTGCCAGCAGCCCCTGGGGGAGCTCCTACAATGAGCAGTTCTTC,CASSPWGSSYNEQFF
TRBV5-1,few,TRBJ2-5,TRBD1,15,TGCGCCAGCAGCGACGGGGACAGGGGATCAGAGACCCAGTACTTC,CASSDGDRGSETQYF
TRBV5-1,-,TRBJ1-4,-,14,TGCGCCAGCAGCCGCACAGGGACTAATGAAAAACTGTTTTTT,CASSRTGTNEKLFF
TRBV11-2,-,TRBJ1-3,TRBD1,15,TGTGCCAGCAGCCGGGACAGGGTTAGAGGAAACACCATATATTTT,CASSRDRVRGNTIYF
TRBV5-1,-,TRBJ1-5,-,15,TGCGCCAGCAGCCTAGATGGGGGTAGCAATCAGCCCCAGCATTTT,CASSLDGGSNQPQHF
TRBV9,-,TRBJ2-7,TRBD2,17,TGTGCCAGCAGCGTAGCGGCTAGCGGGAGGGCCGTGGGGGAGCAGTACTTC,CASSVAASGRAVGEQYF
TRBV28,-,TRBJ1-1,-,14,TGTGCCAGCAGTTTCCTCCGGGACTCGGGTGAAGCTTTCTTT,CASSFLRDSGEAFF
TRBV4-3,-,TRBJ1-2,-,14,TGCGCCAGCAGCCAAGGCGCCGGGACCTATGGCTACACCTTC,CASSQGAGTYGYTF
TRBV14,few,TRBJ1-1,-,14,TGTGCCAGCAGCTACACTGCCGGGAACACTGAAGCTTTCTTT,CASSYTAGNTEAFF
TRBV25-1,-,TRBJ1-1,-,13,TGTGCCAGCAGTCCAACAGGCACGGTAGAAGCTTTCTTT,CASSPTGTVEAFF
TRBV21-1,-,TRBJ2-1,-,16,TGTGCCATCGACCTCATCCGGGACTCCGGGCTCGATGAGCAGTTCTTC,CAIDLIRDSGLDEQFF
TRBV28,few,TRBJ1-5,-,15,TGTGCCAGCAGTTTATTGGATGGGGCTGGGCAGCCCCAGCATTTT,CASSLLDGAGQPQHF
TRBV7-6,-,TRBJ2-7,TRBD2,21,TGTGCCAGCAGCTTATCTCCAATAGCGGGAGGGCTTTGGGGGTCCACTTACGAGCAGTACTTC,CASSLSPIAGGLWGSTYEQYF
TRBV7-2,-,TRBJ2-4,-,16,TGTGCCAGCAGCTTAAACCAAATACTAGCCAAAAACATTCAGTACTTC,CASSLNQILAKNIQYF
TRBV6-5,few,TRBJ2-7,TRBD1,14,TGTGCCAGCAGTGCCGGGACAGAGGCCTACGAGCAGTACTTC,CASSAGTEAYEQYF
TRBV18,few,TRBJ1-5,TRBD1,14,TGTGCCAGCTCAGCGGACAGGGGGGGTCAGCCCCAGCATTTT,CASSADRGGQPQHF
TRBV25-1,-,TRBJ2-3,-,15,TGTGCCAGCAGCCCGACGAACCTTCTCACAGATACGCAGTATTTT,CASSPTNLLTDTQYF
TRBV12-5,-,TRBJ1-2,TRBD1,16,TGTGCTAGTGGTTTGGCGGACAGGGGGCGCGACTATGGCTACACCTTC,CASGLADRGRDYGYTF